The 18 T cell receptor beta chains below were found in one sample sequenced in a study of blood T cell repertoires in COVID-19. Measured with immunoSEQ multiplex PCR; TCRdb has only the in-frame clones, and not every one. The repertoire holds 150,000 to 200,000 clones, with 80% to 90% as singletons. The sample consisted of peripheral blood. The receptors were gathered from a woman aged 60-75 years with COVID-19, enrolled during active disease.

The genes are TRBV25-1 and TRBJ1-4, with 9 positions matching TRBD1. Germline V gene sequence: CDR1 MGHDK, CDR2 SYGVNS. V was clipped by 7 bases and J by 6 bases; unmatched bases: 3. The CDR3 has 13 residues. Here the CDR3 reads CASKDRGYEKLFF. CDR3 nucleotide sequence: TGTGCCAGCAAAGACAGGGGGTATGAAAAACTGTTTTTT.

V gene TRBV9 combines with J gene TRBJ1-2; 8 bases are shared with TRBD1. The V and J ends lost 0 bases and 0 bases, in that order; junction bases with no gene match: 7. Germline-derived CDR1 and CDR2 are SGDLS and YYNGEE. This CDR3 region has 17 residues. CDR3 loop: CASSVAGQGAANYGYTF. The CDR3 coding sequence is TGTGCCAGCAGCGTAGCTGGGCAGGGGGCAGCTAACTATGGCTACACCTTC.

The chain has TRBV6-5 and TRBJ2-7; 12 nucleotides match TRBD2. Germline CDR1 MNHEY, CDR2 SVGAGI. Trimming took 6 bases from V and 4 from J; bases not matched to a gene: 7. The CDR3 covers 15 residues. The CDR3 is CASRTSGRTHYEQYF. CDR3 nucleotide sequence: TGTGCCAGCAGAACTAGCGGGAGGACCCATTACGAGCAGTACTTC.

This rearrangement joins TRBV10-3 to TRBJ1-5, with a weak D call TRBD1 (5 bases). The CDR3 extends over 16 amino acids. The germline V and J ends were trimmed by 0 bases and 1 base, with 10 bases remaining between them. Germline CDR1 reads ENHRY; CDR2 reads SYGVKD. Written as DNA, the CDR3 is TGTGCCATCAGTGAGTCCGGGGGATCAAGCAATCAGCCCCAGCATTTT. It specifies CAISESGGSSNQPQHF.

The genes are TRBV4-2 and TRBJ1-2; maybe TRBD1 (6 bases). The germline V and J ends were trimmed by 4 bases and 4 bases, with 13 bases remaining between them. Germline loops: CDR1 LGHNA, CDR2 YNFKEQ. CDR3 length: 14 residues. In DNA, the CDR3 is TGTGCCAGCAGCCGAGACAGGAGGCTCTATGGCTACACCTTC. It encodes CASSRDRRLYGYTF.

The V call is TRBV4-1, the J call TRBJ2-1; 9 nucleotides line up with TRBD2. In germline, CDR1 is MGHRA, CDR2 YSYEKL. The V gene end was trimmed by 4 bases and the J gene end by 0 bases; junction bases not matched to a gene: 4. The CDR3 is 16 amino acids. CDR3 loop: CASSPFSGSSYNEQFF. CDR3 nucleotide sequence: TGCGCCAGCAGCCCCTTTAGCGGGAGCTCCTACAATGAGCAGTTCTTC.

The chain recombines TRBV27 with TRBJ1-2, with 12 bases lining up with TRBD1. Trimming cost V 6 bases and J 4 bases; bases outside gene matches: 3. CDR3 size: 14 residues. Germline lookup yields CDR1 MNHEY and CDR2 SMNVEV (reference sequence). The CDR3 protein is CASRGTGGIYGYTF. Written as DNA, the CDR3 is TGTGCCAGCAGGGGGACAGGGGGCATCTATGGCTACACCTTC.

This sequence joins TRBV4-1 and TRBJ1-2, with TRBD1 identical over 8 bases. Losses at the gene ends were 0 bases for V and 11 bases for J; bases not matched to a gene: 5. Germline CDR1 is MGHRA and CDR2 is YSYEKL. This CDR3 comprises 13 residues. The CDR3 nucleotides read TGCGCCAGCAGCCAAGAGGGCAGGGGGCGATACACCTTC. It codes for CASSQEGRGRYTF.

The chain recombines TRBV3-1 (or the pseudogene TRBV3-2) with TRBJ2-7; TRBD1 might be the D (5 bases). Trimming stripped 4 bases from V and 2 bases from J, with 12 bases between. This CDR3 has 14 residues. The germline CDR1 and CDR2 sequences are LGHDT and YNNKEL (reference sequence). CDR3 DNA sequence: TGTGCCAGCAGCCCCAAAGGGGCTCCCTACGAGCAGTACTTC. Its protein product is CASSPKGAPYEQYF.

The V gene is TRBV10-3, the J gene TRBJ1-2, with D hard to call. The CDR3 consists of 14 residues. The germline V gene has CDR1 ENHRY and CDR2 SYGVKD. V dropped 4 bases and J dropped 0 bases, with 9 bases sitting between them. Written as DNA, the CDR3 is TGTGCCATCAGTGTGGGAGCAGCTAACTATGGCTACACCTTC. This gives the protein CAISVGAANYGYTF.

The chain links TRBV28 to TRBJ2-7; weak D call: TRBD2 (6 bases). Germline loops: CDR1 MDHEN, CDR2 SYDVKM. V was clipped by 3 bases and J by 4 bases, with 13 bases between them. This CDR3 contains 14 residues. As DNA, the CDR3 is TGTGCCAGCAGTTTGAGGGTTGGGACTTACGAGCAGTACTTC. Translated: CASSLRVGTYEQYF.

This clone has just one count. The CDR3 loop reads CASSPRIVRGQGARIYGYTF. Here the CDR3 DNA reads TGTGCCAGCAGCCCCCGCATTGTTAGAGGACAGGGGGCGCGGATCTATGGCTACACCTTC. V usage is TRBV3-1 (or the pseudogene TRBV3-2) and J usage is TRBJ1-2; 11 bases are shared with TRBD1. The CDR3 length is 20 residues. Germline V CDR1 and CDR2: LGHDT, YNNKEL (reference sequence). Trimming at V came to 4 bases and at J to 4 bases, leaving 20 bases not matched to a gene.

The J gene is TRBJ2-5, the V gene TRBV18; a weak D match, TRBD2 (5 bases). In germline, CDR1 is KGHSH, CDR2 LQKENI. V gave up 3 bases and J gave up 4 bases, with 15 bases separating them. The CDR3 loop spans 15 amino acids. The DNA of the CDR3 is TGTGCCAGCTCACCTGACACGGGGAAAGGAGAGACCCAGTACTTC. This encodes CASSPDTGKGETQYF.

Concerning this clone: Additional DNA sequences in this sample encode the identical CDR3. CDR3 coding DNA: TGTGCCAGCTCACCCACAGGGTCCACTGAAGCTTTCTTT. As protein: CASSPTGSTEAFF. This rearrangement joins TRBV18 to TRBJ1-1; D is possibly TRBD1 (6 bases). The CDR3 length is 13 residues. CDR1 and CDR2 from the germline V gene are KGHSH and LQKENI. V was trimmed by 3 bases and J by 4 bases, leaving 9 bases between them.

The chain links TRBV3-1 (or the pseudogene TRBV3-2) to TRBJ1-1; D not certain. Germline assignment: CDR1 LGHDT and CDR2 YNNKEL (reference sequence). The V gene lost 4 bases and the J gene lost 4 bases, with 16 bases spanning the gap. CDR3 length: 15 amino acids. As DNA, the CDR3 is TGTGCCAGCAGCCCGACCCCGGGTTCCCGCACTGAAGCTTTCTTT. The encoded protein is CASSPTPGSRTEAFF.

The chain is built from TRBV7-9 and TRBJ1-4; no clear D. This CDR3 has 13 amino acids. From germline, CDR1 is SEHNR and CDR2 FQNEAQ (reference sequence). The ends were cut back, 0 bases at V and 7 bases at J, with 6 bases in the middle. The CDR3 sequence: CASSLAHSEKLFF. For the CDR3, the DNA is TGTGCCAGCAGCTTAGCGCATAGTGAAAAACTGTTTTTT.

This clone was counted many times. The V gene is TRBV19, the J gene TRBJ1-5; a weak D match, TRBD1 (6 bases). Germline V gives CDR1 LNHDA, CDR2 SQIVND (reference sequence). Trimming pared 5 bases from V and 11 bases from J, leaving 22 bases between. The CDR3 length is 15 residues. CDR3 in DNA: TGTGCCAGTAGTCCCGGGACACCTCATTACTCAGCCCAGCATTTT. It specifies CASSPGTPHYSAQHF.

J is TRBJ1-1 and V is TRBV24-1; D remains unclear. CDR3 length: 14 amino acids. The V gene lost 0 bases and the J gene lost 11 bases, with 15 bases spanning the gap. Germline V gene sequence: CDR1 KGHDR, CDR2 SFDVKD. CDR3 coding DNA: TGTGCCACCAGTGATTTGCTTACGGAGACCGGGGCTTTCTTT. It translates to CATSDLLTETGAFF.